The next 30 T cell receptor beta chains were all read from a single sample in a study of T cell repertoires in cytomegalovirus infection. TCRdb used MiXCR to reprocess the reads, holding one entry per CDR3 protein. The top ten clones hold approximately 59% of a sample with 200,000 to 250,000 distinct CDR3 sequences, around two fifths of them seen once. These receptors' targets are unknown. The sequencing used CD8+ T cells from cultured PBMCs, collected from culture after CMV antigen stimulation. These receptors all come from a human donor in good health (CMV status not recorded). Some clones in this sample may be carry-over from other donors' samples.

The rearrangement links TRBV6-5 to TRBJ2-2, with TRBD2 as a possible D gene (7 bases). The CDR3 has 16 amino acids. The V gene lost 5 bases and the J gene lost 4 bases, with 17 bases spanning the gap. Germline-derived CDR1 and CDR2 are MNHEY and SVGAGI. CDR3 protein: CASSRGAGEGTGELFF. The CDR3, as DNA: TGTGCCAGCAGTCGCGGGGCAGGGGAGGGCACCGGGGAGCTGTTTTTT.

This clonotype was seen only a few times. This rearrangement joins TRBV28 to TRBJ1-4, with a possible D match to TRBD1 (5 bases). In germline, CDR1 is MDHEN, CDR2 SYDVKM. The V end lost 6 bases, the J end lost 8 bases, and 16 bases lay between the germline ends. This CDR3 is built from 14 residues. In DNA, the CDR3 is TGTGCCAGCAGCTCAGGGAGCCTCCGGGAAAAACTGTTTTTT. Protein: CASSSGSLREKLFF. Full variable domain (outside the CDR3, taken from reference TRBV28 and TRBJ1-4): DVKVTQSSRYLVKRTGEKVFLECVQDMDHENMFWYRQDPGLGLRLIYFSYDVKMKEKGDIPEGYSVSREKKERFSLILESASTNQTSMYLCASSSGSLREKLFFGSGTQLSVL.

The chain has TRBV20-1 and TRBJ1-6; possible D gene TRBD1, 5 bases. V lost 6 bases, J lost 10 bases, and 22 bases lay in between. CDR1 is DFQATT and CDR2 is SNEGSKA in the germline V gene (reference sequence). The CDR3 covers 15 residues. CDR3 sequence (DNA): TGCAGTGCAAATCCAGGGAAATCGCGTGGATCACCCCTCCACTTT. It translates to CSANPGKSRGSPLHF.

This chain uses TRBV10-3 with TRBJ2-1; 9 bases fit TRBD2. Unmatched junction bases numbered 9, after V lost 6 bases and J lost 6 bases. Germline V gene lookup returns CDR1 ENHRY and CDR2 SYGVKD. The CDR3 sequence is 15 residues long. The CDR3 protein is CAIRLTSGGSNEQFF. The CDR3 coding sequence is TGTGCCATCAGGTTGACTAGCGGAGGATCCAATGAGCAGTTCTTC.

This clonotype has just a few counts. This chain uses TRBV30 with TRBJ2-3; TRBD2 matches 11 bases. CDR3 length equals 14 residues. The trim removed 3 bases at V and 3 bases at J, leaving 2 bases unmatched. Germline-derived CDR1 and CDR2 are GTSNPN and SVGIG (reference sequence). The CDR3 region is CAWRLAGVTDTQYF. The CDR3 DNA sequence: TGTGCCTGGAGACTAGCGGGAGTGACAGATACGCAGTATTTT.

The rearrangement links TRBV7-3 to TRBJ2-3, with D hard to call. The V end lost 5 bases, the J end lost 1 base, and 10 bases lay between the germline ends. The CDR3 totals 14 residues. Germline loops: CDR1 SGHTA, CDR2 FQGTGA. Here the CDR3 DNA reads TGTGCCAGCAGCCCGATTATGGGCACAGATACGCAGTATTTT. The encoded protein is CASSPIMGTDTQYF.

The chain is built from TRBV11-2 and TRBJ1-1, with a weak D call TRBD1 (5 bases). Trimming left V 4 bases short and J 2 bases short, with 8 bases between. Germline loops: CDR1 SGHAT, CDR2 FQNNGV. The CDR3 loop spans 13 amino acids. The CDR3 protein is CASSSGHNTEAFF. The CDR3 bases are TGTGCCAGCAGCTCCGGACATAACACTGAAGCTTTCTTT. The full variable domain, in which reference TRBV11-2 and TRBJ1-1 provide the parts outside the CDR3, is EAGVAQSPRYKIIEKRQSVAFWCNPISGHATLYWYQQILGQGPKLLIQFQNNGVVDDSQLPKDRFSAERLKGVDSTLKIQPAKLEDSAVYLCASSSGHNTEAFFGQGTRLTVV.

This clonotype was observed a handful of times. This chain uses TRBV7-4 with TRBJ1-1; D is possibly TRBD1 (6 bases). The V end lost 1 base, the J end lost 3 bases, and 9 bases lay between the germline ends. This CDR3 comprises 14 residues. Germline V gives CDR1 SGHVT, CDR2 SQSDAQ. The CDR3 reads CASSLEGGDTEAFF. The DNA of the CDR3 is TGTGCCAGCAGCTTAGAAGGGGGAGACACTGAAGCTTTCTTT.

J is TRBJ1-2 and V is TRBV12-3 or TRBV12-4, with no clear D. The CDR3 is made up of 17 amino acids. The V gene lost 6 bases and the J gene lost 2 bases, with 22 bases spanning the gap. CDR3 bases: TGTGCCAGCAGCAATTCCCCGACGAGCAAATCCAACTATGGCTACACCTTC. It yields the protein CASSNSPTSKSNYGYTF.

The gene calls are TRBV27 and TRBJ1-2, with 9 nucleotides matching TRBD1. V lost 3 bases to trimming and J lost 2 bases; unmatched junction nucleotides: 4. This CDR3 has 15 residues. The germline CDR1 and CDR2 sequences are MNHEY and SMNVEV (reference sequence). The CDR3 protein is CASSFGTGPNYGYTF. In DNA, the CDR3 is TGTGCCAGCAGTTTCGGGACAGGGCCAAACTATGGCTACACCTTC.

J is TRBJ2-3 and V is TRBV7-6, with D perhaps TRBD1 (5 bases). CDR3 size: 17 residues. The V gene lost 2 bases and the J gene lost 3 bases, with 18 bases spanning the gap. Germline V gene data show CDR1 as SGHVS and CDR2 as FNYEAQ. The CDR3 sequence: CASSLKGFVARTDTQYF. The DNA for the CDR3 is TGTGCCAGCAGCTTAAAGGGGTTCGTGGCACGGACAGATACGCAGTATTTT. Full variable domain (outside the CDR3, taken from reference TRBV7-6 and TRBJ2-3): GAGVSQSPRYKVTKRGQDVALRCDPISGHVSLYWYRQALGQGPEFLTYFNYEAQQDKSGLPNDRFSAERPEGSISTLTIQRTEQRDSAMYRCASSLKGFVARTDTQYFGPGTRLTVL.

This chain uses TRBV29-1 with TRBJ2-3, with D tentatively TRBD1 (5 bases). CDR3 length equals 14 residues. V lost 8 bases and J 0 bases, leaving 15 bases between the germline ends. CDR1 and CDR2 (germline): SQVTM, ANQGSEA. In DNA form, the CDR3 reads TGCAGCATTACCAGACAGACTAGCACAGATACGCAGTATTTT. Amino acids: CSITRQTSTDTQYF.

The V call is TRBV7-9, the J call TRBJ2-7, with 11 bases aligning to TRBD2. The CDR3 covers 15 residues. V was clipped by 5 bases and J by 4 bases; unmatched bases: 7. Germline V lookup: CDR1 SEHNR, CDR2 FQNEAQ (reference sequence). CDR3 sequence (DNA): TGTGCCAGCAGCGGAAGACTAGCGGGGATGTACGAGCAGTACTTC. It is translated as CASSGRLAGMYEQYF.

CDR3 DNA: TGTGCCAGCAGCTCCCTCCAGGAGGGAAGCACAGATACGCAGTATTTT. This sequence encodes CASSSLQEGSTDTQYF. The rearrangement uses TRBV7-9 and TRBJ2-3; possible D gene TRBD2, 6 bases. Germline lookup yields CDR1 SEHNR and CDR2 FQNEAQ (reference sequence). CDR3 length equals 16 residues. Trimming took 4 bases from V and 0 from J, leaving 14 bases between them.

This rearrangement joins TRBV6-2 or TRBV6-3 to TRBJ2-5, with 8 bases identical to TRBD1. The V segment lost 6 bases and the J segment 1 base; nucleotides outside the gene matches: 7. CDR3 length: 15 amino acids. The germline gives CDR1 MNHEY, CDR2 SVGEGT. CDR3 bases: TGTGCCAGCAGCATGGGGACAGGCGCCCAAGAGACCCAGTACTTC. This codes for CASSMGTGAQETQYF.

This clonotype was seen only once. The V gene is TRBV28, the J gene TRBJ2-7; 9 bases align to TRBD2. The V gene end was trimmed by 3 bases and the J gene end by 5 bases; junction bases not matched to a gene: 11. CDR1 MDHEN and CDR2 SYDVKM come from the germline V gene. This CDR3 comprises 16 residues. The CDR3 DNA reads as TGTGCCAGCAGTTTCCCCAGGGCGGGAGGGCCAAACGAGCAGTACTTC. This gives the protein CASSFPRAGGPNEQYF.

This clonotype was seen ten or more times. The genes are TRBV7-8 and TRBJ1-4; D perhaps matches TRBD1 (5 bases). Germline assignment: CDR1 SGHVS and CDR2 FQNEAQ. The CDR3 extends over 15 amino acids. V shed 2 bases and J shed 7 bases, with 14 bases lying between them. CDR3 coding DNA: TGTGCCAGCAGCTTAAGCGGGGCCTCAAGTGAAAAACTGTTTTTT. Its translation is CASSLSGASSEKLFF.

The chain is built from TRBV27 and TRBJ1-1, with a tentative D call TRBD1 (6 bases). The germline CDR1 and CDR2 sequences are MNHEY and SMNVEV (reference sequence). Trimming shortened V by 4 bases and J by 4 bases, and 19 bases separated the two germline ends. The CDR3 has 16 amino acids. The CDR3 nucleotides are TGTGCCAGCAGTTCTACCAAGTTAGCAGGGGTCACTGAAGCTTTCTTT. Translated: CASSSTKLAGVTEAFF.

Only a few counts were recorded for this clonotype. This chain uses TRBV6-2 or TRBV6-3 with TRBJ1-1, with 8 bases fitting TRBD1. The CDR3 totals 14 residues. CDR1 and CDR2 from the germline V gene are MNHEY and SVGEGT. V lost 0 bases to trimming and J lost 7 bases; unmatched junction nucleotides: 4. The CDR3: CASSYSNRGVEAFF. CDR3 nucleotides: TGTGCCAGCAGTTACTCGAACAGGGGGGTTGAAGCTTTCTTT.

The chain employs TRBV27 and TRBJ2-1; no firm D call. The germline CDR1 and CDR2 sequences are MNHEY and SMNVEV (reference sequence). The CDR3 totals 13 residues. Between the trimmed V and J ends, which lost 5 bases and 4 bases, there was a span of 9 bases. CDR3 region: CASSLHPYNEQFF. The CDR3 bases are TGTGCCAGCAGTCTTCACCCTTACAATGAGCAGTTCTTC.

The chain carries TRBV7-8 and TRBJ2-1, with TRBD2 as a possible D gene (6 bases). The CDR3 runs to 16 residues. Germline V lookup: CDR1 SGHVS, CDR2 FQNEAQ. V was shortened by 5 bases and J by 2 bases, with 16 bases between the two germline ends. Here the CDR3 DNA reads TGTGCCAGCAGCCCTAAACTCGGGAGACCCTACAATGAGCAGTTCTTC. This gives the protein CASSPKLGRPYNEQFF.

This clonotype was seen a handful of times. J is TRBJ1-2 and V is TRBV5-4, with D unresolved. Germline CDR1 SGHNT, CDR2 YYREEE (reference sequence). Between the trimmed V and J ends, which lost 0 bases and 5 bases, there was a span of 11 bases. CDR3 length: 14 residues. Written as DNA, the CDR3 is TGTGCCAGCAGCTTGGCTTGGGAGAGGTATGGCTACACCTTC. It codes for CASSLAWERYGYTF.

The CDR3 protein is CASTTPGTSGTEQFF. In DNA, the CDR3 is TGCGCCAGCACCACACCGGGGACTAGCGGGACTGAGCAGTTCTTC. The chain uses TRBV5-1 and TRBJ2-1; 13 bases map to TRBD2. The CDR3 contains 15 residues. J gave up 9 bases and V 6 bases, and 9 bases lay outside the gene matches. CDR1 and CDR2 from the germline V gene are SGHRS and YFSETQ.

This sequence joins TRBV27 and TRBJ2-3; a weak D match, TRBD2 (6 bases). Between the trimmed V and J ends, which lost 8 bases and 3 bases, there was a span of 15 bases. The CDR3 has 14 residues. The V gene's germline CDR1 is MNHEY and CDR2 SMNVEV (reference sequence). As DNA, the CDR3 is TGTGCCAGCCACAGCGGGTGGGCAACAGATACGCAGTATTTT. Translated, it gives CASHSGWATDTQYF.

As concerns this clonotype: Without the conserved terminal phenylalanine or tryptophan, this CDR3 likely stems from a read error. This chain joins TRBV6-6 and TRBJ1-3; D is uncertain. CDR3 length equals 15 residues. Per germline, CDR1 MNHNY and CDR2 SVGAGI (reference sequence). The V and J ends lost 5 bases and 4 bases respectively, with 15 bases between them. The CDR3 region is CASSVAVRPGNTIYS. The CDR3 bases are TGTGCCAGCAGTGTCGCCGTTAGACCAGGAAACACCATATATTCT.

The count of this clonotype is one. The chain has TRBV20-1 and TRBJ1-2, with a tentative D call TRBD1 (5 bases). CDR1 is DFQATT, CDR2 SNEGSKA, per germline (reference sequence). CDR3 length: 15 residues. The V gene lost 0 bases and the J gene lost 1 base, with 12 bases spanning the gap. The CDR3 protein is CSARDQEGFNYGYTF. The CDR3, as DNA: TGCAGTGCTAGAGATCAGGAGGGGTTTAACTATGGCTACACCTTC.

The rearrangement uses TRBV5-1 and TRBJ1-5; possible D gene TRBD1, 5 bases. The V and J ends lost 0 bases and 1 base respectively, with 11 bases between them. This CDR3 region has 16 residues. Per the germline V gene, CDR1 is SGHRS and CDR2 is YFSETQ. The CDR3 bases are TGCGCCAGCAGCTTGGACGGGGGAAAAAGCAATCAGCCCCAGCATTTT. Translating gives CASSLDGGKSNQPQHF.

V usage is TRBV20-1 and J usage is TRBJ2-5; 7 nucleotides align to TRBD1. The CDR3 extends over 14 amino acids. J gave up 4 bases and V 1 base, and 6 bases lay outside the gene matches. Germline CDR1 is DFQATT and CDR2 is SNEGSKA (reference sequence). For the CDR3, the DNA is TGCAGTGCTAGAGTCAGGGACAGACGAGAGACCCAGTACTTC. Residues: CSARVRDRRETQYF.

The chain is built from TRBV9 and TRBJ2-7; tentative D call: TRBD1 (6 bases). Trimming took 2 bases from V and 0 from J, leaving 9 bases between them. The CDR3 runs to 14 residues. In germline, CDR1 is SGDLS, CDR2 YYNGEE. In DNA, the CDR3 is TGTGCCAGCAGCGTTGGACAGAGCTCCTACGAGCAGTACTTC. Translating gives CASSVGQSSYEQYF.

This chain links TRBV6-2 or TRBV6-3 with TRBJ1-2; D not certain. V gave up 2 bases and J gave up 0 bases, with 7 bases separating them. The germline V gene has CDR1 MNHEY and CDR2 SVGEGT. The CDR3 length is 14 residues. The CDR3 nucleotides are TGTGCCAGCAGTTACGACGGATCTAACTATGGCTACACCTTC. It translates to CASSYDGSNYGYTF.